This is a list of T cell receptor beta chains from one sample in a study of T cell clusters in autoimmune cytopenias. Using the multiplex PCR reads, TCRdb records one entry per CDR3 protein without DNA. The sample table sets out thousands of distinct CDR3 sequences. Source material: peripheral blood. The receptors stem from a human donor with an autoimmune cytopenia or autoimmune hepatitis (not recorded which). Both conserved end residues are part of each CDR3. Size is omitted from some rows. Given values are once, few, many or a class for expanded clones.

TRBJ2-3,-,TRBV5-1,CASSLAVDTDTQYF
TRBJ2-1,-,TRBV20-1,CSARAISYNEQFF
TRBJ2-3,medium-sized,TRBV12-3/TRBV12-4,CASRGAGTGVSGTDTQYF
TRBJ2-2,medium-sized,TRBV7-9,CASSPLGRSTGELFF
TRBJ2-1,-,TRBV7-9,CASSSELEQFF
TRBJ1-4,medium-sized,TRBV7-2,CASSLAMLGRSKLFF
TRBJ2-5,medium-sized,TRBV30,CAWSRLAGKETQYF
TRBJ2-3,-,TRBV9,CASSVLGGDSTDTQYF
TRBJ2-1,-,TRBV7-2,CASSLDWTTYNEQFF
TRBJ2-3,-,TRBV7-3,CASSAPAGTGVDTQYF
TRBJ1-6,medium-sized,TRBV18,CASSPKGQGSYNSPLHF
TRBJ1-3,-,TRBV5-1,CASSLGPGRTGNTIYF
TRBJ2-1,medium-sized,TRBV19,CASSPQGRSSYNEQFF
TRBJ2-3,-,TRBV5-1,CASSPAFIDTQYF
TRBJ2-7,medium-sized,TRBV12-3/TRBV12-4,CASSLTYYEQYF
TRBJ1-3,-,TRBV20-1,CSARAGTGVGNTIYF
TRBJ2-3,-,TRBV28,CASSSGDGGRDTQYF
TRBJ2-7,-,TRBV4-2,CASSQDLPSVQQYF
TRBJ2-3,medium-sized,TRBV5-6,CASSTSRDSPTDTQYF
TRBJ2-3,-,TRBV7-9,CASSLFADTQYF
TRBJ2-5,medium-sized,TRBV29-1,CSVEPREATQYF
TRBJ1-2,-,TRBV27,CASKGRGRNGYTF
TRBJ2-6,-,TRBV7-3,CASSSGSGGANVLTF
TRBJ1-6,medium-sized,TRBV7-6,CASSEGQGATNSPLHF
TRBJ2-3,medium-sized,TRBV24-1,CATSDLRTGDSTDTQYF
TRBJ2-2,-,TRBV11-2,CASSLELAATGELFF
TRBJ2-7,medium-sized,TRBV6-5,CASSPPGLAVYEQYF
TRBJ1-3,-,TRBV30,CAWSAWDDSGNTIYF
TRBJ1-5,medium-sized,TRBV18,CASSPEWQRNQPQHF
TRBJ1-1,-,TRBV7-2,CASSLGRGAQTEAFF
TRBJ1-6,-,TRBV20-1,CSARGGANSPLHF